This T cell receptor beta chain was profiled in a study of cytomegalovirus exposure and HLA in healthy donors. Regarding the study as a whole: When analyzed later, a missense DCLRE1C variant was found to be linked to TCR beta V- and J-gene trimming.

It was with 60 Vbeta and 13 Jbeta primers that the PCR ran. Using immunoSEQ multiplex PCR, the repertoire was profiled, and TCRdb retains in-frame clones only, with some absent. The table records 300,000 or so clones, approximately 84% of them present only once. Points on this clone: What it binds is unknown.

Between the trimmed V and J ends, which lost 11 bases and 0 bases, there was a span of 7 bases. The CDR3 has 12 residues. The V gene's germline CDR1 is MNHNY and CDR2 SVGAGI (reference sequence). The clonotype originates from a middle-aged woman in good health and CMV-seropositive. The J gene is TRBJ1-4, the V gene TRBV6-6; D uncertain. The sequenced sample was PBMCs. This chain's CDR3 is CAAQSTNEKLFF. The CDR3, as DNA: TGTGCCGCACAATCAACTAATGAAAAACTGTTTTTT.